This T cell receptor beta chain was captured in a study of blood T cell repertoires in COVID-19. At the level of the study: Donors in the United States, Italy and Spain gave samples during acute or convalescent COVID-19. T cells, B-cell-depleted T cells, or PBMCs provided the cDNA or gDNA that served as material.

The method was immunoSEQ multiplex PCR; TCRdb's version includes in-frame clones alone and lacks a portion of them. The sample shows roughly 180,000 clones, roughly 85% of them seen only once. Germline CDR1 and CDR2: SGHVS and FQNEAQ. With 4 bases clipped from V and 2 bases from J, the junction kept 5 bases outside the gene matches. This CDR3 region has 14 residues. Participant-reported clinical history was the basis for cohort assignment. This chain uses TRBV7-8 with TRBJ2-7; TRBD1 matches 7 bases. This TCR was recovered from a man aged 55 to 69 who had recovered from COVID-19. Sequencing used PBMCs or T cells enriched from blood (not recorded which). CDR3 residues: CASSWGTDTYEQYF. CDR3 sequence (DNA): TGTGCCAGCAGCTGGGGGACAGATACCTACGAGCAGTACTTC.